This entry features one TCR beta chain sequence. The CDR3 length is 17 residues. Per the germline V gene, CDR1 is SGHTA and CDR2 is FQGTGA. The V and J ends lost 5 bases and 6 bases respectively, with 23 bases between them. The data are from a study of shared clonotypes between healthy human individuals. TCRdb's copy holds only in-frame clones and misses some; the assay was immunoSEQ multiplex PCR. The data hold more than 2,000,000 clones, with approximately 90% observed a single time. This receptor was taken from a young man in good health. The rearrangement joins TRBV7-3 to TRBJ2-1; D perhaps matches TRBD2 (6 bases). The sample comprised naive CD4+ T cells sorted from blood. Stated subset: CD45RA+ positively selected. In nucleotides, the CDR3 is TGTGCCAGCAGCCTATCCCGCGACGGCGGGGTCGGCAATGAGCAGTTCTTC. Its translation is CASSLSRDGGVGNEQFF.